This entry lists 20 T cell receptor beta chains sequenced from one sample in a study of T cell clones after liver transplantation. Profiled with immunoSEQ multiplex PCR; TCRdb holds only in-frame clones, not every one. The sample lists over 50,000 clones; 80% to 90% were seen once. Sequences were derived from CD8+ T cells from blood, sampled 12 months after liver transplant. The receptors come from a human patient who received a liver transplant. Some of these T cells may belong to the graft donor.

The V and J genes are TRBV6-6 and TRBJ2-1; either TRBD1 or TRBD2 may fit D (5 bases each). Germline V gene sequence: CDR1 MNHNY, CDR2 SVGAGI (reference sequence). CDR3 length: 15 residues. Deletions cut 7 bases from V and 3 bases from J, with 16 bases between. In nucleotides, the CDR3 is TGTGCCAGCAACGAGGGACGGGAAAACTACAATGAGCAGTTCTTC. Translating it yields CASNEGRENYNEQFF.

This clone was recorded at least ten times. This sequence joins TRBV9 and TRBJ1-1; possible D gene TRBD1, 5 bases. This CDR3 region has 14 residues. CDR1 is SGDLS, CDR2 YYNGEE, per germline. V lost 0 bases to trimming and J lost 5 bases, with 11 bases between them. The CDR3 nucleotides read TGTGCCAGCAGCGTAGGTCAGGGAGGGACTGAAGCTTTCTTT. Protein product: CASSVGQGGTEAFF.

V and J are TRBV11-2 and TRBJ2-1; TRBD2 aligns across 13 bases. This CDR3 spans 16 amino acids. With V trimmed by 1 base and J by 7 bases, 4 bases remained unmatched. Germline lookup yields CDR1 SGHAT and CDR2 FQNNGV. CDR3 sequence (DNA): TGTGCCAGCAGCTTAGGCCCGGGACTAGCGGGGAATGAGCAGTTCTTC. Translation gives CASSLGPGLAGNEQFF.

Regarding this clone: Different DNA sequences within this sample yield the same CDR3. The chain combines TRBV28 with TRBJ2-7, with a weak D call TRBD2 (5 bases). Trimming shortened V by 2 bases and J by 2 bases, and 7 bases separated the two germline ends. Germline V lookup: CDR1 MDHEN, CDR2 SYDVKM. The CDR3 is made up of 13 amino acids. The CDR3 here is CASSLRGAYEQYF. The CDR3 region has the DNA TGTGCCAGCAGTTTACGGGGAGCCTACGAGCAGTACTTC.

This clone has more than one count but fewer than ten. This rearrangement joins TRBV7-9 to TRBJ1-1; 8 bases agree with TRBD1. Germline V gives CDR1 SEHNR, CDR2 FQNEAQ (reference sequence). The CDR3 extends over 12 amino acids. CDR3 DNA: TGTGTCTCGATAGGACAGGGCACTGAAGCTTTCTTT. This gives the protein CVSIGQGTEAFF.

The chain couples TRBV5-4 to TRBJ1-5, with D maybe TRBD1 (5 bases). Trimming took 0 bases from V and 2 from J, leaving 12 bases between them. This CDR3 region has 16 residues. Germline values: CDR1 SGHNT, CDR2 YYREEE (reference sequence). The CDR3 region is CASSLAGGGGNQPQHF. DNA for the CDR3: TGTGCCAGCAGCTTGGCCGGTGGGGGGGGCAATCAGCCCCAGCATTTT. The full variable domain, rest sourced from reference TRBV5-4 and TRBJ1-5, is ETGVTQSPTHLIKTRGQQVTLRCSSQSGHNTVSWYQQALGQGPQFIFQYYREEENGRGNFPPRFSGLQFPNYSSELNVNALELDDSALYLCASSLAGGGGNQPQHFGDGTRLSIL.

The rearrangement joins TRBV6-6 to TRBJ2-7; 7 nucleotides align to TRBD1. The germline V gene has CDR1 MNHNY and CDR2 SVGAGI (reference sequence). This CDR3 comprises 14 residues. V was pared by 4 bases and J by 2 bases, with 5 bases of the junction left unmatched. CDR3 region: CASSSGTAAYEQYF. In DNA form, the CDR3 reads TGTGCCAGCAGTTCGGGGACAGCAGCCTACGAGCAGTACTTC.

The chain combines TRBV7-9 with TRBJ2-7, with 7 bases lining up with TRBD2. The germline CDR1 and CDR2 sequences are SEHNR and FQNEAQ (reference sequence). The CDR3 spans 15 residues. V gave up 5 bases and J gave up 5 bases; unmatched junction bases: 12. The DNA for the CDR3 is TGTGCCAGCAGCCATTCCGCGGGAGCCCCTCACGAGCAGTACTTC. Its protein product is CASSHSAGAPHEQYF.

This CDR3 is CASTQGSRSYGYTF. The CDR3, as DNA: TGTGCCAGCACTCAGGGTTCGAGAAGCTATGGCTACACCTTC. The chain employs TRBV28 and TRBJ1-2, with TRBD1 as a possible D gene (5 bases). The CDR3 is 14 amino acids. Trimming took 7 bases from V and 4 from J, leaving 16 bases between them. The germline V gene encodes CDR1 MDHEN and CDR2 SYDVKM.

V is TRBV2 and J is TRBJ1-1; TRBD1 matches 8 bases. The CDR3 runs to 14 residues. Germline V gene lookup returns CDR1 SNHLY and CDR2 FYNNEI. Trimming removed 6 bases from V and 2 bases from J; junction bases left unmatched: 5. Here the CDR3 reads CASSGTGDNTEAFF. DNA of the CDR3: TGTGCCAGCAGCGGGACAGGCGATAACACTGAAGCTTTCTTT. Looking up the rest from reference TRBV2 and TRBJ1-1 gives the full variable domain: EPEVTQTPSHQVTQMGQEVILRCVPISNHLYFYWYRQILGQKVEFLVSFYNNEISEKSEIFDDQFSVERPDGSNFTLKIRSTKLEDSAMYFCASSGTGDNTEAFFGQGTRLTVV.

The J gene is TRBJ2-7, the V gene TRBV10-2; perhaps D is TRBD1 or TRBD2 (6 bases each). V was trimmed by 1 base and J by 7 bases, leaving 17 bases between them. The CDR3 extends over 15 amino acids. Germline CDR1 WSHSY, CDR2 SAAADI. CDR3 loop: CASSEWGALRGEQYF. CDR3 sequence (DNA): TGCGCCAGCAGTGAGTGGGGGGCGTTACGGGGGGAGCAGTACTTC.

This clone has more than one count but fewer than ten. The chain joins TRBV5-1 to TRBJ2-5; the D call may be TRBD1 or TRBD2 (5 bases each). V was trimmed by 5 bases and J by 2 bases, leaving 10 bases between them. CDR3 size: 13 residues. Germline loops: CDR1 SGHRS, CDR2 YFSETQ. The CDR3 DNA sequence: TGCGCCAGCAGGGGGGTATCTCAAGAGACCCAGTACTTC. It specifies CASRGVSQETQYF.

V and J are TRBV19 and TRBJ2-1; unclear D gene. Trimming took 7 bases from V and 3 from J, leaving 7 bases between them. Germline V lookup: CDR1 LNHDA, CDR2 SQIVND (reference sequence). The CDR3 loop spans 12 amino acids. CDR3 nucleotides: TGTGCCAGTAATTCCATCTACAATGAGCAGTTCTTC. Translated, it gives CASNSIYNEQFF.

V gene TRBV27 combines with J gene TRBJ2-1; 7 bases match TRBD2. The V gene's germline CDR1 is MNHEY and CDR2 SMNVEV (reference sequence). V trimming: 0 bases; J trimming: 7 bases; junction bases outside the gene matches: 9. This CDR3 contains 16 residues. The CDR3 here is CASSLSAGELGNEQFF. CDR3 nucleotides: TGTGCCAGCAGTTTATCGGCGGGAGAGCTAGGGAATGAGCAGTTCTTC.

The V gene is TRBV4-1, the J gene TRBJ2-3, with 8 bases that match TRBD2. Germline V lookup: CDR1 MGHRA, CDR2 YSYEKL. V was pared by 1 base and J by 7 bases, with 4 bases of the junction left unmatched. CDR3 length: 14 amino acids. The DNA of the CDR3 is TGCGCCAGCAGCCAAGTCTCTAGCGGGTATACGCAGTATTTT. Its translation is CASSQVSSGYTQYF.

This CDR3 reads CASTLTGLLADTQYF. DNA for the CDR3: TGTGCCAGTACCCTGACAGGGCTCCTGGCAGATACGCAGTATTTT. V gene TRBV19 combines with J gene TRBJ2-3; 7 bases are a match to TRBD1. The CDR3 sequence is 15 residues long. The germline V gene has CDR1 LNHDA and CDR2 SQIVND (reference sequence). The V segment lost 7 bases and the J segment 4 bases; nucleotides outside the gene matches: 11.

V usage is TRBV29-1 and J usage is TRBJ1-1, with unresolved D. The germline V gene has CDR1 SQVTM and CDR2 ANQGSEA. The CDR3 contains 11 residues. V gave up 4 bases and J gave up 1 base, with 4 bases separating them. The CDR3 DNA is TGCAGCGTTGTAACGAACACTGAAGCTTTCTTT. Its translation: CSVVTNTEAFF.

This clone was seen just once. V is TRBV7-9 and J is TRBJ2-7; 10 bases are shared with TRBD2. V lost 4 bases, J lost 2 bases, and 8 bases stayed unmatched. CDR3 length: 16 amino acids. Germline assignment: CDR1 SEHNR and CDR2 FQNEAQ (reference sequence). The CDR3 reads CASSSHGLADPYEQYF. The CDR3, as DNA: TGTGCCAGCAGCTCCCATGGACTAGCGGACCCCTACGAGCAGTACTTC. The complete variable domain, with remaining parts taken from reference TRBV7-9 and TRBJ2-7, reads DTGVSQNPRHKITKRGQNVTFRCDPISEHNRLYWYRQTLGQGPEFLTYFQNEAQLEKSRLLSDRFSAERPKGSFSTLEIQRTEQGDSAMYLCASSSHGLADPYEQYFGPGTRLTVT.

As DNA, the CDR3 is TGTGCCAGCAGCCAAGGAGAACAGAACCCCTACTATGGCTACACCTTC. The encoded protein is CASSQGEQNPYYGYTF. V usage is TRBV4-2 and J usage is TRBJ1-2; D call uncertain. The CDR3 extends over 16 amino acids. Trimming left V 1 base short and J 3 bases short, with 15 bases between. Germline CDR1 is LGHNA and CDR2 is YNFKEQ.

The chain uses TRBV13 and TRBJ2-7; D possibly corresponds to TRBD2 (6 bases). Germline-derived CDR1 and CDR2 are PRHDT and FYEKMQ (reference sequence). The CDR3 is 17 residues long. The ends were cut back, 1 base at V and 1 base at J, with 17 bases in the middle. CDR3 coding DNA: TGTGCCAGCAGCTTAGCCGCAGCGGGTGCCACTTCCTACGAGCAGTACTTC. This gives the protein CASSLAAAGATSYEQYF.